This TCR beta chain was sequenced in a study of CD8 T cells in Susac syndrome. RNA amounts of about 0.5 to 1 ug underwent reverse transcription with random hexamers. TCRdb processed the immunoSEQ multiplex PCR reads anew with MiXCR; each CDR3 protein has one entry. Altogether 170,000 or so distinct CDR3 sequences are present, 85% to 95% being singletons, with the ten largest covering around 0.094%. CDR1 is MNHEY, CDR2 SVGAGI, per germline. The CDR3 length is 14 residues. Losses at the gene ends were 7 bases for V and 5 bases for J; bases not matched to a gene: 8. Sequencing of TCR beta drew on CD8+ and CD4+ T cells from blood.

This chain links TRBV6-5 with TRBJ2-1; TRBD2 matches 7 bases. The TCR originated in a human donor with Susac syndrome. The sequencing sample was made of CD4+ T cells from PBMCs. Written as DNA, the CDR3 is TGTGCCAGCAAAACCATGACTAGCCACAATGAGCAGTTCTTC. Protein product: CASKTMTSHNEQFF.